Each of the 10 T cell receptor beta chains below was sequenced from the same sample in a study of sequential checkpoint blockade in melanoma. Indicated treatment: randomized to nivolumab then ipilimumab (arm A) or the reverse (arm B). Produced via immunoSEQ multiplex PCR; TCRdb's table is partial and in-frame only. The repertoire holds approximately 9,000 clones, with roughly 72% as singletons. The material was CD8+ T cells sorted from blood (inferred from file names), obtained from a patient given nivolumab and ipilimumab in sequence. The receptor set was obtained from a human donor with melanoma.

This chain joins TRBV27 and TRBJ1-2; 10 positions agree with TRBD1. J gave up 8 bases and V 5 bases, and 11 bases lay outside the gene matches. CDR3 length: 15 amino acids. Germline assignment: CDR1 MNHEY and CDR2 SMNVEV (reference sequence). The CDR3, as DNA: TGTGCCAGCAGTACTTTGACAGGGGGCGCGCAGGGCTACACCTTC. This translates into CASSTLTGGAQGYTF.

This clone ranks as large. V is TRBV5-6 and J is TRBJ1-5; 9 nucleotides match TRBD1. In germline, CDR1 is SGHDT, CDR2 YYEEEE. The CDR3 runs 14 residues. With V trimmed by 4 bases and J by 6 bases, 5 bases remained unmatched. CDR3 residues: CASSNRGHGQPQHF. The DNA for the CDR3 is TGTGCCAGCAGCAACAGGGGGCACGGTCAGCCCCAGCATTTT. Variable domain in full (rest from reference TRBV5-6 and TRBJ1-5): DAGVTQSPTHLIKTRGQQVTLRCSPKSGHDTVSWYQQALGQGPQFIFQYYEEEERQRGNFPDRFSGHQFPNYSSELNVNALLLGDSALYLCASSNRGHGQPQHFGDGTRLSIL.

CDR3 sequence: CASSDRLAGGAYNEQFF. The CDR3 nucleotides read TGTGCCAGCAGTGATCGACTAGCGGGGGGCGCGTACAATGAGCAGTTCTTC. The gene calls are TRBV6-1 and TRBJ2-1, with 13 bases fitting TRBD2. V was clipped by 3 bases and J by 4 bases; unmatched bases: 6. CDR1 and CDR2 (germline): MNHNS, SASEGT. The CDR3 runs 17 residues.

The J gene is TRBJ2-2, the V gene TRBV9, with 9 bases that match TRBD2. The junction had 4 bases not matched to a gene; V was cut back by 4 bases and J by 6 bases. CDR3 size: 14 residues. Germline assignment: CDR1 SGDLS and CDR2 YYNGEE. The DNA of the CDR3 is TGTGCCAGCAGCCAGGGACTAGCTGCCGGGGAGCTGTTTTTT. Amino acid sequence: CASSQGLAAGELFF.

J is TRBJ1-2 and V is TRBV6-6; 8 bases map to TRBD1. The CDR3 loop spans 14 amino acids. Germline loops: CDR1 MNHNY, CDR2 SVGAGI (reference sequence). Trimming removed 6 bases from V and 7 bases from J; junction bases left unmatched: 10. The CDR3 coding sequence is TGTGCCAGCAGCCTCGGCCAGGGGGCGGTTGGCTACACCTTC. Its translation: CASSLGQGAVGYTF.

The V and J genes are TRBV6-6 and TRBJ2-2, with D perhaps matching TRBD2 (6 bases). Deletions cut 8 bases from V and 4 bases from J, with 14 bases between. Germline loops: CDR1 MNHNY, CDR2 SVGAGI (reference sequence). The CDR3 has 14 residues. Here the CDR3 DNA reads TGTGCCAGCGGAGGGACTGTAACCACCGGGGAGCTGTTTTTT. Amino acid sequence: CASGGTVTTGELFF.

This chain connects TRBV30 to TRBJ1-1, with D perhaps matching TRBD1 (6 bases). CDR3 size: 14 residues. The V gene's germline CDR1 is GTSNPN and CDR2 SVGIG (reference sequence). The V end lost 1 base, the J end lost 2 bases, and 11 bases lay between the germline ends. CDR3 amino acids: CAWSAGDGNTEAFF. CDR3 in DNA: TGTGCCTGGAGTGCAGGGGACGGTAACACTGAAGCTTTCTTT.

The V and J genes are TRBV15 and TRBJ2-7; 7 nucleotides align to TRBD2. J lost 4 bases, V lost 1 base, and 7 bases had no gene match. This CDR3 is 15 amino acids long. CDR1 and CDR2 (germline): LNHNV, YYDKDF (reference sequence). The CDR3 region has the DNA TGTGCCACCAGCAGAGGCGAGACTAGCCATTACGAGCAGTACTTC. This gives the protein CATSRGETSHYEQYF.

The rearrangement links TRBV27 to TRBJ1-2, with D tentatively TRBD1 (5 bases). The CDR3 has 14 amino acids. Germline V gives CDR1 MNHEY, CDR2 SMNVEV (reference sequence). Trimming stripped 3 bases from V and 2 bases from J, with 10 bases between. The CDR3 bases are TGTGCCAGCAGTTTTGGGGGGACGAACTATGGCTACACCTTC. It codes for CASSFGGTNYGYTF.

This rearrangement joins TRBV27 to TRBJ1-5; no reliable D call. Germline V gene data show CDR1 as MNHEY and CDR2 as SMNVEV (reference sequence). This CDR3 contains 14 residues. V lost 4 bases and J 4 bases, leaving 11 bases between the germline ends. CDR3 loop: CASSYALGNQPQHF. CDR3 coding DNA: TGTGCCAGCAGTTACGCCCTCGGGAATCAGCCCCAGCATTTT.